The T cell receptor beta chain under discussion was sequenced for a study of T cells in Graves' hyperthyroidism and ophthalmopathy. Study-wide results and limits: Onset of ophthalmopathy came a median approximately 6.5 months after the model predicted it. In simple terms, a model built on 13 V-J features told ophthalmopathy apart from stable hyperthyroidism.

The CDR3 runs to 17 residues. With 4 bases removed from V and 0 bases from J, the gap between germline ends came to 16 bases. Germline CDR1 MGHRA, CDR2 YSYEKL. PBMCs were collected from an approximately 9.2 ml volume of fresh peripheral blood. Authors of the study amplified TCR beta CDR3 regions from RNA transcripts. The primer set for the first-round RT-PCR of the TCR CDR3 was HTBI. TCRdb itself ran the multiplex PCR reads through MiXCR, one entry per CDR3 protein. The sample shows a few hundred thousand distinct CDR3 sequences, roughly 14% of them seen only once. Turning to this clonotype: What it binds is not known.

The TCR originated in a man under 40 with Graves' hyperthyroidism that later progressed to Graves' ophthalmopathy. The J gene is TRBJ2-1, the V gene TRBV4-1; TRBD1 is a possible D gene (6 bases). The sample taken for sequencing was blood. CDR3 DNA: TGCGCCAGCAGCCCCGGACAGCACCCTAGCTCCTACAATGAGCAGTTCTTC. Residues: CASSPGQHPSSYNEQFF.